This TCR beta chain was retrieved from a study of OX40 agonist ivuxolimab in advanced cancers. Prior autoimmune disease or systemic immunosuppression barred patients. This CDR3 region has 17 residues. Looked up from germline, CDR1 is SGHAT and CDR2 is FQNNGV. The V gene lost 4 bases and the J gene lost 1 base, with 20 bases spanning the gap. With respect to this clone: Its antigen is still unknown.

Overall study results and limits: Still undetermined is the antigen specificity of the expanded peripheral T cells.

TCRdb's copy holds only in-frame clones and misses some; the assay was immunoSEQ multiplex PCR. The sample lists tens of thousands of clones, around 94% occurring once. The receptor was derived from an adult with an advanced solid tumor such as melanoma, head and neck, liver or kidney cancer. This chain links TRBV11-2 with TRBJ2-7; perhaps TRBD1 as D (6 bases). The source was CD4+ or CD8+ T cells sorted from blood, collected in a trial of the OX40 agonist ivuxolimab. The CDR3 coding sequence is TGTGCCAGCAGCTGGGTCTCAGGGGAAGCCCCATCCTACGAGCAGTACTTC. It encodes CASSWVSGEAPSYEQYF.